The rows below give T cell receptor beta chains drawn from one sample of a study of CD8 T cells in ankylosing spondylitis. TCRdb redid the calling of the 5' RACE reads with MiXCR, one entry per CDR3 protein. Among roughly 450,000 distinct CDR3 sequences, about 25% were seen once, and the ten largest hold about 0.92%. The sample taken for sequencing was blood, either unsorted or a sorted T cell fraction (not recorded which). These receptors were collected from a male donor with ankylosing spondylitis. Each CDR3 is given with its conserved first and last residue. The order of the fields is clone size, J gene, V gene, D gene, CDR3 protein, CDR3 DNA. D genes are given only for firm matches. Clone size, where shown, is once, few, many, or a class for clones that have expanded.

few	TRBJ1-3	TRBV9	NA	CASSPRVGVSSGNTIYF	TGTGCCAGCAGCCCCCGAGTCGGGGTCAGCTCTGGAAACACCATATATTTT
NA	TRBJ1-2	TRBV29-1	NA	CSVGGSNYGYTF	TGCAGCGTTGGGGGTTCTAACTATGGCTACACCTTC
NA	TRBJ2-1	TRBV9	TRBD2	CASSHSGGGKARGLGEQFF	TGTGCCAGCAGCCATTCGGGGGGAGGCAAAGCAAGAGGGCTAGGGGAGCAGTTCTTC
few	TRBJ1-5	TRBV12-3/TRBV12-4	NA	CASSDQGYQPQHF	TGTGCCAGCAGTGACCAGGGCTATCAGCCCCAGCATTTT
NA	TRBJ2-1	TRBV20-1	NA	CSVSGSYNEQFF	TGCAGTGTTTCCGGGTCCTACAATGAGCAGTTCTTC
NA	TRBJ2-1	TRBV7-9	TRBD2	CASTKGLAGYNEQFF	TGTGCCAGCACCAAGGGACTAGCGGGCTACAATGAGCAGTTCTTC
few	TRBJ2-1	TRBV15	NA	CATSRDGHSQFF	TGTGCCACCAGCAGAGACGGACACTCGCAGTTCTTC
NA	TRBJ1-1	TRBV11-1	TRBD1	CASSIQGLEAFF	TGTGCCAGCAGTATACAGGGGCTTGAAGCTTTCTTT
NA	TRBJ1-1	TRBV11-2	NA	CASSLPGVLRAFF	TGTGCCAGCAGCTTACCAGGGGTCCTAAGAGCTTTCTTT
NA	TRBJ2-7	TRBV2	NA	CARELTPTYF	TGTGCCAGGGAATTGACTCCCACGTACTTC
once	TRBJ2-1	TRBV2	NA	CASSQTGMGEQFF	TGTGCCAGCAGTCAAACAGGGATGGGTGAGCAGTTCTTC
NA	TRBJ1-5	TRBV20-1	TRBD1	CSAKTGGNQPQHF	TGCAGTGCGAAGACAGGGGGCAATCAGCCCCAGCATTTT
few	TRBJ2-5	TRBV11-3	NA	CASSETAVKTQYF	TGTGCCAGCAGTGAAACAGCGGTAAAGACCCAGTACTTC
NA	TRBJ2-7	TRBV7-2	TRBD2	CASSQNLAVGSYEQYF	TGTGCCAGCAGCCAAAATCTAGCGGTAGGGTCCTACGAGCAGTACTTC
NA	TRBJ2-3	TRBV4-1	NA	CASSQEVHTQYF	TGCGCCAGCAGCCAAGAAGTACATACGCAGTATTTT
NA	TRBJ2-1	TRBV30	NA	CAWSPTRVGEQFF	TGTGCCTGGAGTCCCACGAGGGTCGGTGAGCAGTTCTTC
NA	TRBJ2-3	TRBV7-7	NA	CASSLRAGRTDTQYF	TGTGCCAGCAGCTTAAGGGCGGGGAGGACAGATACGCAGTATTTT
few	TRBJ1-5	TRBV29-1	NA	CSVGEGDNQPQHF	TGCAGCGTCGGAGAGGGAGACAATCAGCCCCAGCATTTT
many	TRBJ2-6	TRBV24-1	NA	CATSSDSGANVLTF	TGTGCCACCAGTAGTGACTCTGGGGCCAACGTCCTGACTTTC
few	TRBJ2-5	TRBV2	NA	CASRRAETQYF	TGTGCCAGCAGGAGAGCAGAGACCCAGTACTTC
NA	TRBJ2-7	TRBV5-1	TRBD2	CASRSLAGALYEQYF	TGCGCCAGTCGATCTCTAGCGGGAGCGCTATACGAGCAGTACTTC
few	TRBJ1-5	TRBV12-3/TRBV12-4	NA	CASSFEGGSNQPQHF	TGCGCCAGCAGTTTTGAGGGGGGTAGCAATCAGCCCCAGCATTTT
few	TRBJ1-1	TRBV20-1	NA	CSGGGQANTEAFF	TGCAGTGGGGGTGGTCAGGCGAACACTGAAGCTTTCTTT
many	TRBJ2-5	TRBV12-3/TRBV12-4	NA	CASSAGTQETQYF	TGTGCCAGCAGCGCAGGGACCCAAGAGACCCAGTACTTC
NA	TRBJ1-3	TRBV3-1	NA	CASCQGQGTGNTIYF	TGTGCCAGCTGCCAAGGGCAGGGGACTGGAAACACCATATATTTT
NA	TRBJ1-1	TRBV2	NA	CASRRDTDKRRAFF	TGTGCCAGCAGACGGGACACCGACAAACGAAGAGCTTTCTTT
few	TRBJ1-1	TRBV5-6	NA	CASRGFGGTEAFF	TGTGCCAGCAGAGGGTTCGGGGGCACTGAAGCTTTCTTT
few	TRBJ1-5	TRBV12-3/TRBV12-4	TRBD1	CASQGEWGNQPQHF	TGTGCCAGCCAGGGGGAATGGGGCAATCAGCCCCAGCATTTT
few	TRBJ2-2	TRBV5-1	NA	CASSLESRVTGELFF	TGCGCCAGCAGCTTGGAGAGCAGGGTTACCGGGGAGCTGTTTTTT
NA	TRBJ1-1	TRBV29-1	NA	CSAESVARAFF	TGCAGCGCCGAGTCCGTCGCGAGAGCTTTCTTT
NA	TRBJ1-5	TRBV19	TRBD1	CASSGFGTGFGQPQHF	TGTGCCAGTAGTGGATTTGGGACAGGTTTCGGTCAGCCCCAGCATTTT
few	TRBJ1-3	TRBV12-3/TRBV12-4	NA	CASATGTGNTIYF	TGTGCCAGCGCGACAGGAACTGGAAACACCATATATTTT
few	TRBJ2-7	TRBV12-3/TRBV12-4	TRBD2	CASSSGEAGITYEQYF	TGTGCCAGCAGTTCTGGCGAAGCGGGAATCACCTACGAGCAGTACTTC
NA	TRBJ2-1	TRBV20-1	NA	CSAPGQTEQFF	TGCAGTGCTCCGGGCCAAACGGAGCAGTTCTTC
NA	TRBJ2-1	TRBV5-1	TRBD2	CASRLAGLDEQFF	TGCGCCAGCAGGCTAGCGGGACTGGATGAGCAGTTCTTC
NA	TRBJ2-2	TRBV11-2	TRBD2	CASSFIREGSGELFF	TGTGCCAGCAGCTTTATTAGGGAGGGATCCGGGGAGCTGTTTTTT
NA	TRBJ2-3	TRBV19	NA	CASSMSGTGGTQYF	TGTGCCAGTAGTATGAGCGGGACAGGAGGTACGCAGTATTTT
few	TRBJ1-1	TRBV5-1	NA	CASSSDGLMNTEAFF	TGCGCCAGCAGCTCGGACGGACTCATGAACACTGAAGCTTTCTTT
few	TRBJ2-1	TRBV2	TRBD2	CASSVREGSYNEQFF	TGTGCCAGCAGTGTGAGGGAGGGCTCCTACAATGAGCAGTTCTTC
NA	TRBJ1-2	TRBV11-3	TRBD1	CASSLARTGDGYTF	TGTGCCAGCAGCTTAGCAAGGACAGGGGATGGCTACACCTTC
few	TRBJ1-6	TRBV27	NA	CASSLTQGGSPLHF	TGTGCCAGCAGTTTAACACAGGGAGGCTCACCCCTCCACTTT
NA	TRBJ1-1	TRBV6-2/TRBV6-3	NA	CASKPGRHMNTEAFF	TGTGCCAGCAAGCCGGGACGGCACATGAACACTGAAGCTTTCTTT
NA	TRBJ1-1	TRBV20-1	TRBD1	CSVRTGRAEAFF	TGCAGTGTCCGGACAGGGAGGGCTGAAGCTTTCTTT
NA	TRBJ2-6	TRBV5-5	NA	CASSSGPGANVLTF	TGTGCCAGCAGCTCCGGACCTGGGGCCAACGTCCTGACTTTC
NA	TRBJ2-3	TRBV7-9	NA	CASSLRETDTQYF	TGTGCCAGCAGCTTAAGGGAAACAGATACGCAGTATTTT
NA	TRBJ2-5	TRBV20-1	NA	CSASPIPIGIEETQYF	TGCAGTGCTAGTCCGATCCCCATTGGGATAGAGGAGACCCAGTACTTC
NA	TRBJ1-4	TRBV7-9	NA	CASNQDSFNEKLFF	TGTGCCAGCAACCAGGACAGCTTTAATGAAAAACTGTTTTTT